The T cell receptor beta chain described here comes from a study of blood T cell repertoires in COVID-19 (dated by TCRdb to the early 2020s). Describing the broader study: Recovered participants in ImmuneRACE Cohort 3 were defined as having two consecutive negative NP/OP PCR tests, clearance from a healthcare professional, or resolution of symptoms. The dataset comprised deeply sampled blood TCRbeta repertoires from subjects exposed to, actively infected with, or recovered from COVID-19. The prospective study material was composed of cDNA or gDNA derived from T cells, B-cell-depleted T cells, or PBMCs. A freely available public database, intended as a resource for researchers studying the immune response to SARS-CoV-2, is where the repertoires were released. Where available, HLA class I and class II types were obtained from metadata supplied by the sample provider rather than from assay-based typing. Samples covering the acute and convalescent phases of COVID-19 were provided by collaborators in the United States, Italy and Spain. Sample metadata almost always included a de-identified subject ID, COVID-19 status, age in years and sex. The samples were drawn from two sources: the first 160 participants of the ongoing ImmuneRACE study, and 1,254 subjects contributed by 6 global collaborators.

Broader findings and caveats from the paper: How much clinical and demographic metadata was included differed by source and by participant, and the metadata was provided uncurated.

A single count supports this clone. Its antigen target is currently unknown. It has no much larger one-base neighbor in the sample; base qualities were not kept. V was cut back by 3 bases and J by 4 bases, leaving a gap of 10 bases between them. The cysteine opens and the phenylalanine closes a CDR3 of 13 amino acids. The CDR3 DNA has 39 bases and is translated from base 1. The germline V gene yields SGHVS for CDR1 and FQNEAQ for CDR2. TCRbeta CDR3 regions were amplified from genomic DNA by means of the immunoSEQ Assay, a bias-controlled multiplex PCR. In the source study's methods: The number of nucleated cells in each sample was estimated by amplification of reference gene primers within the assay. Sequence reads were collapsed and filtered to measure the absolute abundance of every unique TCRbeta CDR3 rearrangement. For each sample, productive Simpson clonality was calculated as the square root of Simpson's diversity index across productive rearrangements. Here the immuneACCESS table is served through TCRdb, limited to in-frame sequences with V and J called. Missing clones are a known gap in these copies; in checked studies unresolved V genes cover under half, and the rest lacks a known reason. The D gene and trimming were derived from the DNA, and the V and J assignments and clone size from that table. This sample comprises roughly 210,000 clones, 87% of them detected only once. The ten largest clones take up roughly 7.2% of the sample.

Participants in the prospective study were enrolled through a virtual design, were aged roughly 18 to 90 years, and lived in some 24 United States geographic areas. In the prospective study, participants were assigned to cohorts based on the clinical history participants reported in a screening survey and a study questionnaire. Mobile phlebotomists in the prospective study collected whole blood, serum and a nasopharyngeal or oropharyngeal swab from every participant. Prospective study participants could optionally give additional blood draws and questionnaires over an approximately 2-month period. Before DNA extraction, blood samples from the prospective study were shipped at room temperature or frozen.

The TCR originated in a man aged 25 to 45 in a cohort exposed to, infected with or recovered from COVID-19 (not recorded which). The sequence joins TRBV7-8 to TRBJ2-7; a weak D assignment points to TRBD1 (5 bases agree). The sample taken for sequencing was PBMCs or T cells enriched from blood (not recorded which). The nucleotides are TGTGCCAGCAGCTTTGCACCAGGGTACGAGCAGTACTTC. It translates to CASSFAPGYEQYF.